Listed below are T cell receptor beta chains from one sample, sequenced in a study of regulatory dendritic cells for organ transplantation. The assay was immunoSEQ multiplex PCR, and TCRdb's table has in-frame clones only and misses some. The sample has about 11,000 clones, 60% to 75% seen once. These TCRs' antigens remain unknown. Sequenced sample: memory CD4+ T cells from blood cultured with regulatory dendritic cells. These receptors were taken from a human donor in good health. Both conserved end residues are part of each CDR3. The D gene is left open where the match is weak. The size of a clone is reported for some rows only, either as once, few or many, or as a class for expanded clones.

TRBJ1-2 TRBV5-1 - - CASRRDYNYGYTF TGCGCCAGCCGACGGGACTACAACTATGGCTACACCTTC
TRBJ1-6 TRBV6-1 once TRBD1 CASSERDRGRSPLHF TGTGCCAGCAGTGAAAGGGACAGGGGGCGTTCACCCCTCCACTTT
TRBJ2-3 TRBV7-6 once TRBD1 CASSPRQGTDTQYF TGTGCCAGCAGCCCAAGACAGGGAACAGATACGCAGTATTTT
TRBJ2-1 TRBV19 - TRBD1 CASSPGQVYEQFF TGTGCCAGTAGTCCGGGACAGGTCTACGAGCAGTTCTTC
TRBJ1-4 TRBV9 - - CASSPQGNEKLFF TGTGCCAGCAGCCCGCAGGGAAATGAAAAACTGTTTTTT
TRBJ2-5 TRBV27 - TRBD2 CASSLSGSGGKETQYF TGTGCCAGCAGTTTATCGGGTAGCGGGGGGAAAGAGACCCAGTACTTC
TRBJ1-5 TRBV19 - - CASSIDPGGAQHF TGTGCCAGTAGTATAGATCCGGGAGGGGCGCAGCATTTT
TRBJ1-1 TRBV2 few - CASSEAGGGTKAFF TGTGCCAGCAGTGAAGCAGGAGGAGGTACGAAAGCTTTCTTT
TRBJ1-5 TRBV5-6 - TRBD1 CASSRDRSQPQHF TGTGCCAGCAGCCGGGACAGGAGTCAGCCCCAGCATTTT
TRBJ1-2 TRBV7-2 - TRBD1 CASSSDRVRGYTF TGTGCCAGCAGCTCGGACAGGGTGAGGGGCTACACCTTC
TRBJ1-5 TRBV7-2 - - CASSLVGGGQNQPQHF TGTGCCAGCAGCTTAGTGGGAGGAGGGCAGAATCAGCCCCAGCATTTT
TRBJ1-4 TRBV2 few TRBD1 CASSDGGTEKLFF TGTGCCAGCAGTGATGGAGGGACAGAGAAACTGTTTTTT
TRBJ1-1 TRBV29-1 - - CSVGQGTEAFF TGCAGCGTGGGACAAGGCACTGAAGCTTTCTTT
TRBJ2-3 TRBV19 once TRBD2 CASRPYGLAGGMDTQYF TGTGCCAGTAGACCTTATGGACTAGCGGGGGGGATGGATACGCAGTATTTT
TRBJ2-1 TRBV5-1 - - CASSLSAGSYNEQFF TGCGCCAGCAGCTTGTCGGCAGGGTCCTACAATGAGCAGTTCTTC
TRBJ2-3 TRBV6-6 - - CASSYLITTDTQYF TGTGCCAGCAGTTACCTCATTACTACAGATACGCAGTATTTT
TRBJ1-2 TRBV7-2 - TRBD1 CASSPQGTGGYTF TGTGCCAGCAGCCCACAGGGGACGGGGGGCTACACCTTC
TRBJ1-5 TRBV6-6 - TRBD1 CASSYSTGGGYQPQHF TGTGCCAGCAGTTACTCGACAGGGGGAGGGTATCAGCCCCAGCATTTT
TRBJ2-1 TRBV5-1 - TRBD1 CASSDDTGTVYNEQFF TGCGCCAGCAGCGACGACACCGGGACAGTCTACAATGAGCAGTTCTTC
TRBJ2-2 TRBV18 - TRBD2 CASSQRLRAGDNTGELFF TGTGCCAGCTCACAACGATTGCGAGCGGGGGATAACACCGGGGAGCTGTTTTTT
TRBJ1-1 TRBV13 - - CASSSPTGFALNTEAFF TGTGCCAGCTCCTCTCCTACAGGGTTCGCTCTGAACACTGAAGCTTTCTTT
TRBJ1-1 TRBV18 - - CASSPRVGRQVNTEAFF TGTGCCAGCTCACCAAGGGTAGGTAGACAGGTGAACACTGAAGCTTTCTTT
TRBJ1-1 TRBV27 once - CASSLLGKGGNTEAFF TGTGCCAGCAGTTTATTGGGGAAAGGGGGGAACACTGAAGCTTTCTTT
TRBJ2-7 TRBV9 - TRBD2 CASSPSGHSYEQYF TGTGCCAGCAGCCCTAGCGGACACAGCTACGAGCAGTACTTC
TRBJ1-1 TRBV6-5 - - CAIGAGWNTEAFF TGTGCCATTGGTGCGGGGTGGAACACTGAAGCTTTCTTT
TRBJ2-5 TRBV5-4 - TRBD2 CASSSPGLAEETQYF TGTGCCAGCAGCTCGCCGGGACTAGCGGAAGAGACCCAGTACTTC
TRBJ2-7 TRBV27 - TRBD1 CASSPGTGRASYEQYF TGTGCCAGCAGTCCCGGGACAGGGCGGGCTTCCTACGAGCAGTACTTC
TRBJ2-7 TRBV6-1 - TRBD1 CASRADRGGSYEQYF TGTGCCAGCAGAGCGGACAGGGGGGGATCCTACGAGCAGTACTTC
TRBJ1-5 TRBV4-2 - - CASSQVGTRGEIKPQHF TGTGCCAGCAGCCAAGTTGGTACCAGGGGCGAGATTAAGCCCCAGCATTTT
TRBJ2-7 TRBV7-2 - - CASSLAQTYEQYF TGTGCCAGCAGCTTAGCCCAGACCTACGAGCAGTACTTC
TRBJ2-5 TRBV7-2 - TRBD2 CASSLGGAGGHQETQYF TGTGCCAGCAGCTTAGGGGGCGCGGGGGGACACCAAGAGACCCAGTACTTC
TRBJ1-2 TRBV6-1 - - CASSEKGSANYGYTF TGTGCCAGCAGTGAAAAGGGGTCAGCTAACTATGGCTACACCTTC
TRBJ1-2 TRBV28 - - CASSLSRRGYGYTF TGTGCCAGCAGTTTATCTCGGAGGGGTTACGGCTACACCTTC
TRBJ2-1 TRBV19 - - CASSAGQHNEQFF TGTGCCAGTAGTGCAGGCCAACACAATGAGCAGTTCTTC
TRBJ2-7 TRBV7-2 - TRBD1 CASSFKTGSEQYF TGTGCCAGCAGCTTCAAGACAGGGAGCGAGCAGTACTTC
TRBJ2-2 TRBV2 few TRBD1 CASSDWGTANTGELFF TGTGCCAGCAGTGATTGGGGGACAGCAAACACCGGGGAGCTGTTTTTT
TRBJ2-1 TRBV7-2 - - CASSRPPTDYNEQFF TGTGCCAGCAGCAGACCCCCCACAGACTACAATGAGCAGTTCTTC
TRBJ2-2 TRBV11-2 few TRBD1 CASSPLDRGVTGELFF TGTGCCAGCAGCCCCCTCGACAGGGGAGTTACCGGGGAGCTGTTTTTT
TRBJ1-2 TRBV4-2 - TRBD1 CASSQGDSRPHGYTF TGTGCCAGCAGCCAGGGGGACAGTCGTCCACATGGCTACACCTTC
TRBJ1-2 TRBV7-2 - - CASSSSDSYGYTF TGTGCCAGCAGCTCAAGCGACAGTTATGGCTACACCTTC
TRBJ1-1 TRBV5-4 - - CASSSDTAEAFF TGTGCCAGCAGCTCTGACACCGCTGAAGCTTTCTTT
TRBJ2-3 TRBV5-4 - - CASSLERGGLGGGTDTQYF TGTGCCAGCAGCCTTGAAAGGGGCGGCCTCGGAGGGGGCACAGATACGCAGTATTTT